Each of the 14 T cell receptor beta chains below was sequenced from the same sample in a study of T cell clusters in autoimmune cytopenias. TRB rearrangements were amplified by touch-down multiplex PCR with mixed TRB-A/B primers. TCRdb reanalyzed the multiplex PCR reads, giving one entry per CDR3 protein sequence and no DNA. This repertoire includes more than 5,500 distinct CDR3 sequences. TRB was amplified from around 250 ng of peripheral blood genomic DNA per sample. The same data also contributed to another study, on T cell repertoires in aging, cancer and after chemotherapy.

Specimen: peripheral blood. Source of these receptors: a human donor in good health.

According to its frequency, this clonotype is medium-sized. The rearrangement uses TRBV18 and TRBJ1-5; TCRdb selects TRBD1, and the lack of DNA leaves this call unchecked. The CDR3 is 18 amino acids. The germline CDR1 and CDR2 sequences are KGHSH and LQKENI. Here the CDR3 reads CASSPLSVAGASNQPQHF.

Frequency places this clonotype as medium-sized. The rearrangement joins TRBV5-3 to TRBJ2-1; TCRdb outputs TRBD2, but without DNA this stays unchecked. TRBV5-3 is treated as an ORF (open reading frame) with a function not yet certain. This CDR3 has 20 residues. The CDR3 region is CARSFHPGVAGVPSYNEQFF.

Considering frequency, this clonotype is medium-sized. The V and J genes are TRBV5-4 and TRBJ1-2; the TCRdb D gene call, TRBD1, has no DNA to confirm it. The CDR3 contains 13 residues. Per germline, CDR1 SGHNT and CDR2 YYREEE (reference sequence). The CDR3 reads CASSSYRGDGYTF.

The chain uses TRBV5-1 and TRBJ2-3; with no DNA, the TCRdb D assignment of TRBD1 cannot be verified. The CDR3 spans 17 residues. The germline CDR1 and CDR2 sequences are SGHRS and YFSETQ. This CDR3 reads CASSGGLGGKGTDTQYF.

This clonotype is called medium-sized (0.01 to 0.1%) based on its frequency. J is TRBJ2-5 and V is TRBV18; TCRdb reports TRBD1, a call that lacks DNA to check it against. CDR3 length equals 13 residues. Germline-derived CDR1 and CDR2 are KGHSH and LQKENI. CDR3 amino acids: CASSPGGSKTQYF. The complete variable domain, with remaining parts taken from reference TRBV18 and TRBJ2-5, reads NAGVMQNPRHLVRRRGQEARLRCSPMKGHSHVYWYRQLPEEGLKFMVYLQKENIIDESGMPKERFSAEFPKEGPSILRIQQVVRGDSAAYFCASSPGGSKTQYFGPGTRLLVL.

The chain combines TRBV5-4 with TRBJ1-1; TCRdb selects TRBD1, and the lack of DNA leaves this call unchecked. The CDR3 has 15 amino acids. CDR1 is SGHNT and CDR2 is YYREEE in the germline V gene (reference sequence). The CDR3 is CASSLEGQGTTEAFF.

V gene TRBV10-3 combines with J gene TRBJ1-1; TCRdb indicates TRBD1, and absent DNA this call remains unverified. Germline values: CDR1 ENHRY, CDR2 SYGVKD. CDR3 length equals 13 residues. The CDR3 region is CAISAYGGTEAFF.

Measured by frequency, this clonotype is medium-sized. V usage is TRBV5-4 and J usage is TRBJ2-5; TCRdb selects TRBD1, and the lack of DNA leaves this call unchecked. There are 15 residues in the CDR3. CDR1 is SGHNT and CDR2 is YYREEE in the germline V gene (reference sequence). The chain's CDR3 is CASSLGGGARETQYF.

CDR3 sequence reads: CASSSTRYSTDQGEAFF. This sequence joins TRBV5-4 and TRBJ1-1. Germline CDR1 SGHNT, CDR2 YYREEE (reference sequence). This CDR3 is built from 17 residues.

The genes are TRBV7-6 and TRBJ2-2. Germline assignment: CDR1 SGHVS and CDR2 FNYEAQ. CDR3 length: 15 residues. CDR3 region: CASSLEFYNTGELFF.

The chain recombines TRBV4-3 with TRBJ2-1; TCRdb names TRBD1, which stays unverified in the absence of DNA. Germline V gene sequence: CDR1 LGHNA, CDR2 YSLEER. The CDR3 consists of 16 residues. The CDR3 spells CASSQETGQGVNEQFF.

The rearrangement joins TRBV15 to TRBJ2-3; TCRdb's D call of TRBD1 is untestable without DNA. There are 16 residues in the CDR3. Germline V CDR1 and CDR2: LNHNV, YYDKDF (reference sequence). This CDR3 reads CATSRAWARGADTQYF.

This chain links TRBV7-9 with TRBJ1-2; TCRdb proposes TRBD1, but this gene call is untestable without DNA. Germline V gives CDR1 SEHNR, CDR2 FQNEAQ (reference sequence). CDR3 length equals 14 residues. The CDR3 loop reads CASNFVGGPYGYTF. Full variable domain (rest looked up from reference TRBV7-9 and TRBJ1-2): DTGVSQNPRHKITKRGQNVTFRCDPISEHNRLYWYRQTLGQGPEFLTYFQNEAQLEKSRLLSDRFSAERPKGSFSTLEIQRTEQGDSAMYLCASNFVGGPYGYTFGSGTRLTVV.

According to its frequency, this clonotype is medium-sized. The V and J genes are TRBV27 and TRBJ2-3; the TCRdb D gene call, TRBD1, has no DNA to confirm it. CDR3 length: 16 residues. Germline V gene lookup returns CDR1 MNHEY and CDR2 SMNVEV (reference sequence). This chain's CDR3 is CASAIPHGGRADTQYF.